This TCR beta chain derives from a study of T-cell reconstitution after alpha-beta-depleted transplantation in children. Molecular barcoding with unique molecular identifiers was used for the TCRbeta library. MiXCR, applied by TCRdb to the PCR reads, yields one record per CDR3 protein. The data hold 500,000 to 600,000 distinct CDR3 sequences, with roughly 33% observed a single time. This CDR3 spans 12 amino acids. V dropped 3 bases and J dropped 7 bases, with 9 bases sitting between them. Per the germline V gene, CDR1 is LNHDA and CDR2 is SQIVND (reference sequence). Source: PBMCs from the stem cell graft donor, taken from the stem cell graft. This receptor was obtained from a human donor who donated a stem cell graft to a child with aplastic anemia. V and J are TRBV19 and TRBJ1-1; D not resolved. The CDR3 region has the DNA TGTGCCAGTAGTATCCCAGGAAATGAAGCTTTCTTT. This codes for CASSIPGNEAFF.